This T cell receptor (beta chain) was obtained from a study of a mutant IDH1 vaccine in newly diagnosed glioma. Looking at the study overall: Either 4-6 weeks after radiotherapy alone or alongside temozolomide, vaccination was begun. Patients had received radiotherapy, temozolomide, or both previously, most receiving both. General study findings and limits: Of the patients, 80% to 95% had vaccine-induced immune responses.

On this clone itself: Its antigen remains unknown.

The time point: week 47, end of study. In every dose of vaccine, 300 ug of mutant IDH1 20-mer peptide was given alongside topical imiquimod. Across weeks 1, 3, 5, 7, 11, 15, 19 and 23, patients received a vaccination each time, eight in all. V lost 4 bases and J 3 bases, leaving 19 bases between the germline ends. Germline V lookup: CDR1 SNHLY, CDR2 FYNNEI. The CDR3 covers 16 residues. Sequenced by immunoSEQ multiplex PCR; TCRdb stores in-frame clones only, minus some. Seen here are 90,000 to 100,000 clones, just under 90% observed once, and the top ten hold 0.75% to 0.95%. This clonotype was sampled from a woman between 45 and 65 years old with glioma. The chain has TRBV2 and TRBJ2-7; D could derive from TRBD1 or TRBD2 (5 bases each). Source: PBMCs, taken from a glioma patient whose treatment included an IDH1 peptide vaccine. CDR3 in amino acids: CASSGEGTRSLYEQYF. The CDR3 nucleotides are TGTGCCAGCAGTGGAGAGGGGACCCGAAGCCTCTACGAGCAGTACTTC.